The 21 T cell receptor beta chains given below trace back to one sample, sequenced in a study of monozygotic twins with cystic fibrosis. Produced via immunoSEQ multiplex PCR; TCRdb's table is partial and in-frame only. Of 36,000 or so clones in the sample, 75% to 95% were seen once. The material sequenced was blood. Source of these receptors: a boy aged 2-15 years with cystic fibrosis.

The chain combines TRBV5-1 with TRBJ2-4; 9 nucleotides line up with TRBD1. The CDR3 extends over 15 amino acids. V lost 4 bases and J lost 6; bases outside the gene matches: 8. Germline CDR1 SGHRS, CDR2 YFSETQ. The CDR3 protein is CASSAGQGSINIQYF. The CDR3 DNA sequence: TGCGCCAGCAGCGCCGGACAGGGGTCTATAAACATTCAGTACTTC.

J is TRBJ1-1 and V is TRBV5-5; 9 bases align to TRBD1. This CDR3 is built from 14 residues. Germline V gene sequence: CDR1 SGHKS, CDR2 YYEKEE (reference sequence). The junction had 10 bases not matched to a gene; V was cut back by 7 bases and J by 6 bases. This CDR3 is CASVGTGLKAEAFF. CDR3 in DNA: TGTGCCAGCGTAGGGACAGGGTTGAAAGCTGAAGCTTTCTTT.

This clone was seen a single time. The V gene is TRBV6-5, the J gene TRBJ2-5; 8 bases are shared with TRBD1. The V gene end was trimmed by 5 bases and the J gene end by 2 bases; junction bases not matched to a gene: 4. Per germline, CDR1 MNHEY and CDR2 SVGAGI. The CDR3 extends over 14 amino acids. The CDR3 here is CASSNHRGQETQYF. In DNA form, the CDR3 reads TGTGCCAGCAGTAACCACAGGGGGCAAGAGACCCAGTACTTC.

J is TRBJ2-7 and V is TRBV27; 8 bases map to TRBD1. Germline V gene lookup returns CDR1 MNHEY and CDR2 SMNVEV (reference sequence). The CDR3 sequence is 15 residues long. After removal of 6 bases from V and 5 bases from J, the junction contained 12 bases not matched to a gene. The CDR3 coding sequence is TGTGCCAGCAGCGGGGGACGGACAGGGATGAACGAGCAGTACTTC. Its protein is CASSGGRTGMNEQYF.

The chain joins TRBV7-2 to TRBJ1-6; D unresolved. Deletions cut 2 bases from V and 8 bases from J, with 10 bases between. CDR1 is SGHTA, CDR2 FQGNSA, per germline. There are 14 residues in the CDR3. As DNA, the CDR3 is TGTGCCAGCAGCTTATCGGGCGGATATTCACCCCTCCACTTT. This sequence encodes CASSLSGGYSPLHF. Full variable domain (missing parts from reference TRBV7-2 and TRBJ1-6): GAGVSQSPSNKVTEKGKDVELRCDPISGHTALYWYRQSLGQGLEFLIYFQGNSAPDKSGLPSDRFSAERTGGSVSTLTIQRTQQEDSAVYLCASSLSGGYSPLHFGNGTRLTVT.

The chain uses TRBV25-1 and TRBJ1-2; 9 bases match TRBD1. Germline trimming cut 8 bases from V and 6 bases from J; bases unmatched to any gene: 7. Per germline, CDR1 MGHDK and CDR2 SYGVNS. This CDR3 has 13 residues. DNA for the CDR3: TGTGCCAGCCTACTGACAGGGGGAGATGGCTACACCTTC. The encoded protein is CASLLTGGDGYTF.

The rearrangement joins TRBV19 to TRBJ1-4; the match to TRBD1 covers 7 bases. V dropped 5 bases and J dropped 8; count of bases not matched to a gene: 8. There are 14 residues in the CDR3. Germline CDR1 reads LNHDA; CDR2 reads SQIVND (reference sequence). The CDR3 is CASSAWQGGEKLFF. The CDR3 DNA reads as TGTGCCAGTAGTGCGTGGCAGGGGGGGGAAAAACTGTTTTTT.

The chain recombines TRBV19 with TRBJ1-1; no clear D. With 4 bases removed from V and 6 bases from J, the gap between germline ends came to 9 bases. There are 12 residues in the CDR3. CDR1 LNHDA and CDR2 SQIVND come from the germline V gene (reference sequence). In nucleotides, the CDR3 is TGTGCCAGTAGTAAGGGTAGCCCTGAAGCTTTCTTT. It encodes CASSKGSPEAFF. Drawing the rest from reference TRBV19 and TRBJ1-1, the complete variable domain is DGGITQSPKYLFRKEGQNVTLSCEQNLNHDAMYWYRQDPGQGLRLIYYSQIVNDFQKGDIAEGYSVSREKKESFPLTVTSAQKNPTAFYLCASSKGSPEAFFGQGTRLTVV.

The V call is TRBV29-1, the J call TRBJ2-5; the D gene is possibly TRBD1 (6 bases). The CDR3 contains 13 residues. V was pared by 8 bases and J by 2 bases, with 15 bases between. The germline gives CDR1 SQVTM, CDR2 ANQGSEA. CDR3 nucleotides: TGCAGCCTCTTGGGGGCAGTTCAAGAGACCCAGTACTTC. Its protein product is CSLLGAVQETQYF.

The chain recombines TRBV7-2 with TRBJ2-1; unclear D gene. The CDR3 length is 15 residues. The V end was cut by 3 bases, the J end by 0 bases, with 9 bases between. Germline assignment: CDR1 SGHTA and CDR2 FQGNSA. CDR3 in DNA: TGTGCCAGCAGCTTTGCGCCGCCCTCCTACAATGAGCAGTTCTTC. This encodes CASSFAPPSYNEQFF.

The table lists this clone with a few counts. The CDR3 spells CASSHYMTGITEAFF. The CDR3, as DNA: TGTGCCAGCAGCCACTATATGACAGGGATCACTGAAGCTTTCTTT. The J gene is TRBJ1-1, the V gene TRBV5-8, with 7 bases that match TRBD1. Germline trimming cut 4 bases from V and 4 bases from J; bases unmatched to any gene: 10. This CDR3 is 15 amino acids long. Per germline, CDR1 SGHTS and CDR2 YDEGEE.

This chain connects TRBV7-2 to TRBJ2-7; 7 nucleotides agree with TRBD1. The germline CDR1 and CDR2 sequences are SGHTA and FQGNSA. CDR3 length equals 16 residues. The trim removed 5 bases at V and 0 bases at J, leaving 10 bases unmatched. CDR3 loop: CASSPKTGLGSYEQYF. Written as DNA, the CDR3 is TGTGCCAGCAGCCCCAAGACAGGGTTGGGCTCCTACGAGCAGTACTTC.

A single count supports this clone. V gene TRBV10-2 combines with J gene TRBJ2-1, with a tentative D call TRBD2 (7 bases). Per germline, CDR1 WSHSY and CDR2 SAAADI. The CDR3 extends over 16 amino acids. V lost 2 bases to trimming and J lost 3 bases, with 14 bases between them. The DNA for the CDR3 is TGCGCCAGCAGTGAGCATCCGGGGGGCTACTACAATGAGCAGTTCTTC. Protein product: CASSEHPGGYYNEQFF.

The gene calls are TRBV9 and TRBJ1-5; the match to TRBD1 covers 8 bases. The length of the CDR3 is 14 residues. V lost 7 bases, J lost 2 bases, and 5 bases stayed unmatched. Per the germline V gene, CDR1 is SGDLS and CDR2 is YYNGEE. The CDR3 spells CASGQGLGNQPQHF. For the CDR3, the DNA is TGTGCCAGCGGACAGGGTCTGGGCAATCAGCCCCAGCATTTT.

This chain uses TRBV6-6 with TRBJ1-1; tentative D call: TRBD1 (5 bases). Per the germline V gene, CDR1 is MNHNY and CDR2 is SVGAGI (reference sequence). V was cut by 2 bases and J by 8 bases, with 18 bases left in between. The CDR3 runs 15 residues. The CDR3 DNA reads TGTGCCAGCAGTTACCCTGAGGTAGGGGCGACCGAAGCTTTCTTT. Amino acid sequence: CASSYPEVGATEAFF.

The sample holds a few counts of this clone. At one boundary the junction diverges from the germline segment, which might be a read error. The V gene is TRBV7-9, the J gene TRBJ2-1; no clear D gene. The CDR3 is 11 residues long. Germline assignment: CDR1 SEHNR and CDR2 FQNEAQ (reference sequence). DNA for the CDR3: TGTGCCAGCAGCTCCCACAATGAGCAGTTCTTC. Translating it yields CASSSHNEQFF.

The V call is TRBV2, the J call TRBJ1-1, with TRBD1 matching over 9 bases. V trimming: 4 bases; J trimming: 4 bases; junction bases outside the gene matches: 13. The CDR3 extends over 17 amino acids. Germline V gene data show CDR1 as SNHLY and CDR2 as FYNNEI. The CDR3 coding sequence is TGTGCCAGCAGTGTCTTCAGGGACAGGGAGGGGCCCACTGAAGCTTTCTTT. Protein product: CASSVFRDREGPTEAFF.

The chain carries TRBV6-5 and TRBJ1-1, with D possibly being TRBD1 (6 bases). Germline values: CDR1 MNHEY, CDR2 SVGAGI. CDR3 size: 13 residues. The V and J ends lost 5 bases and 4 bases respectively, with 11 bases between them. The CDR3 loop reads CASSLQGSTEAFF. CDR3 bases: TGTGCCAGCAGTCTCCAGGGGAGCACTGAAGCTTTCTTT.

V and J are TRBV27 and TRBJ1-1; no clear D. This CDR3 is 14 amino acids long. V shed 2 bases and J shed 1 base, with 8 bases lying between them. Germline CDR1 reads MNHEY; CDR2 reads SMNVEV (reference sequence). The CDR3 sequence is CASSLRGQNTEAFF. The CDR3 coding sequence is TGTGCCAGCAGTTTACGTGGGCAGAACACTGAAGCTTTCTTT.

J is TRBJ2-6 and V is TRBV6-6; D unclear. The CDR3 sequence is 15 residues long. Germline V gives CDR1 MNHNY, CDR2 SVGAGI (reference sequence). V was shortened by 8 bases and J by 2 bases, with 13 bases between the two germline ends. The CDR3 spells CASQPEMAGANVLTF. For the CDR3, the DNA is TGTGCCAGCCAACCCGAGATGGCTGGGGCCAACGTCCTGACTTTC.

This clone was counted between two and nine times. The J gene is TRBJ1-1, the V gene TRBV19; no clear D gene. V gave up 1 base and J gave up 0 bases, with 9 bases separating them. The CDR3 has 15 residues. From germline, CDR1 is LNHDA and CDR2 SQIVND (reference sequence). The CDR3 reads CASSIGPELNTEAFF. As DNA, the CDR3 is TGTGCCAGTAGTATAGGGCCGGAATTGAACACTGAAGCTTTCTTT.